There are many counts of the clone carrying this TCR beta chain. The CDR3 sequence is 14 residues long. J was trimmed by 1 base and V by 5 bases; bases with no gene match: 4. The germline V gene has CDR1 SGHDT and CDR2 YYEEEE. This entry is derived from a study of spatial heterogeneity in lung cancer. Noted time point: sample taken at primary tumor resection. Sequencing was performed on whole RNA extracted from tumor and nontumor lung tissue, or from frozen PBMC, and the material was left unsorted. TCRdb re-derived calls from the 5' RACE reads in MiXCR, one entry per CDR3 protein. The table includes about 38,000 distinct CDR3 sequences, roughly 5.5% detected once.

This TCR came from a female donor with early-stage non-small cell lung cancer. The specimen was PBMCs, collected at surgery. The rearrangement uses TRBV5-6 and TRBJ1-1; 8 bases line up with TRBD1. CDR3 coding DNA: TGTGCCAGCAGGTTTGGACAGGGGAACACTGAAGCTTTCTTT. This sequence encodes CASRFGQGNTEAFF.